The 20 T cell receptor beta chains below were found in one sample sequenced in a study of T cells in Graves' hyperthyroidism and ophthalmopathy. The TCR beta CDR3 regions underwent amplification using RNA transcripts as the source. When the TCR CDR3 underwent first-round RT-PCR, the HTBI primer set was used. TCRdb recomputed calls from the multiplex PCR reads with MiXCR, one row per CDR3 protein. Seen here are about 350,000 distinct CDR3 sequences, about a sixth observed once, and the top ten hold roughly a sixth. The specimen was blood. These receptors all stem from a middle-aged woman with Graves' ophthalmopathy.

The V and J genes are TRBV27 and TRBJ1-1; 8 bases line up with TRBD1. Trimming at V came to 8 bases and at J to 4 bases, leaving 12 bases not matched to a gene. Germline V gives CDR1 MNHEY, CDR2 SMNVEV (reference sequence). The CDR3 consists of 15 residues. In DNA, the CDR3 is TGTGCCAGCCGATTCGGACAGGGTTTAGGCACTGAAGCTTTCTTT. Translating gives CASRFGQGLGTEAFF.

The chain couples TRBV7-2 to TRBJ2-7, with a possible D match to TRBD1 (5 bases). The J call could be wrong; TRBJ2-1 is a better fit for the DNA end. The length of the CDR3 is 13 residues. Germline V gene data show CDR1 as SGHTA and CDR2 as FQGNSA. CDR3 residues: CASSMRQGLEQFF. DNA of the CDR3: TGTGCCAGCAGCATGAGGCAGGGCCTGGAGCAGTTCTTC.

This clonotype was seen a handful of times. The chain employs TRBV5-1 and TRBJ2-5; 9 bases are shared with TRBD2. Trimming cost V 4 bases and J 4 bases; bases outside gene matches: 5. CDR1 and CDR2 (germline): SGHRS, YFSETQ. There are 14 residues in the CDR3. CDR3 region: CASSTVAGVETQYF. CDR3 in DNA: TGCGCCAGCAGCACGGTAGCGGGAGTAGAGACCCAGTACTTC.

There are many counts of this clonotype. The V and J genes are TRBV9 and TRBJ1-3; D unresolved. CDR1 and CDR2 from the germline V gene are SGDLS and YYNGEE. The V and J ends lost 2 bases and 3 bases respectively, with 9 bases between them. This CDR3 has 14 amino acids. The CDR3 protein is CASSVRDVGNTIYF. CDR3 DNA: TGTGCCAGCAGCGTCCGGGATGTTGGAAACACCATATATTTT.

This chain joins TRBV6-1 and TRBJ2-7; 9 bases agree with TRBD2. The CDR3 is made up of 14 amino acids. V was pared by 8 bases and J by 4 bases, with 9 bases of the junction left unmatched. Per germline, CDR1 MNHNS and CDR2 SASEGT. The CDR3 reads CASRSGTSSYEQYF. The DNA for the CDR3 is TGTGCCAGCCGGTCAGGGACTAGCAGTTACGAGCAGTACTTC.

This clonotype was observed a handful of times. The chain employs TRBV12-3 or TRBV12-4 and TRBJ1-1, with a possible D match to TRBD1 (6 bases). The CDR3 is made up of 14 amino acids. V lost 3 bases and J 2 bases, leaving 10 bases between the germline ends. CDR3 DNA sequence: TGTGCCAGCAGTTTCCAGGGGCTCAACACTGAAGCTTTCTTT. Its translation: CASSFQGLNTEAFF.

This clonotype was counted many times. CDR3 bases: TGCAGCGTCGCCCAGCCCGAGGGGGCATCCTACGAGCAGTACTTC. It encodes CSVAQPEGASYEQYF. The chain has TRBV29-1 and TRBJ2-7; the match to TRBD1 covers 7 bases. V was clipped by 6 bases and J by 1 base; unmatched bases: 12. CDR3 length: 15 amino acids. Germline V gives CDR1 SQVTM, CDR2 ANQGSEA.

This clonotype was picked up many times. This chain connects TRBV2 to TRBJ1-1; 8 bases agree with TRBD1. The germline gives CDR1 SNHLY, CDR2 FYNNEI. V was pared by 4 bases and J by 5 bases, with 6 bases of the junction left unmatched. The CDR3 is 14 amino acids. CDR3 in amino acids: CASSVLTGETEAFF. DNA for the CDR3: TGTGCCAGCAGTGTCCTGACAGGGGAGACTGAAGCTTTCTTT. The full variable domain, with the rest looked up from reference TRBV2 and TRBJ1-1, is EPEVTQTPSHQVTQMGQEVILRCVPISNHLYFYWYRQILGQKVEFLVSFYNNEISEKSEIFDDQFSVERPDGSNFTLKIRSTKLEDSAMYFCASSVLTGETEAFFGQGTRLTVV.

This sequence joins TRBV7-9 and TRBJ1-1; TRBD1 might be the D (5 bases). CDR3 size: 13 residues. V lost 6 bases and J 1 base, leaving 9 bases between the germline ends. Germline CDR1 SEHNR, CDR2 FQNEAQ (reference sequence). The CDR3 spells CASRQEANTEAFF. The DNA of the CDR3 is TGTGCCAGCAGACAGGAAGCGAACACTGAAGCTTTCTTT.

The genes are TRBV7-9 and TRBJ2-7; TRBD1 might be the D (6 bases). Germline V gene sequence: CDR1 SEHNR, CDR2 FQNEAQ (reference sequence). The CDR3 extends over 13 amino acids. V was pared by 4 bases and J by 4 bases, with 11 bases between. The chain's CDR3 is CASSSQGVYEQYF. The DNA of the CDR3 is TGTGCCAGCAGCTCACAGGGAGTGTACGAGCAGTACTTC.

This clonotype was found a few times. This chain links TRBV6-1 with TRBJ1-2; D is ambiguous. This CDR3 spans 13 amino acids. V was cut by 2 bases and J by 2 bases, with 6 bases left in between. Germline CDR1 reads MNHNS; CDR2 reads SASEGT. CDR3 nucleotide sequence: TGTGCCAGCAGTGAATACCCGAACTATGGCTACACCTTC. Its translation is CASSEYPNYGYTF.

This clonotype was counted ten times or more. The V and J genes are TRBV6-2 or TRBV6-3 and TRBJ2-7, with 9 positions matching TRBD1. V was clipped by 5 bases and J by 5 bases; unmatched bases: 10. Germline-derived CDR1 and CDR2 are MNHEY and SVGEGT. The CDR3 length is 15 residues. CDR3 sequence: CASSPWGQGWHEQYF. CDR3 in DNA: TGTGCCAGCAGTCCCTGGGGACAGGGTTGGCACGAGCAGTACTTC.

The chain combines TRBV19 with TRBJ2-5, with 9 nucleotides matching TRBD1. Germline V gives CDR1 LNHDA, CDR2 SQIVND (reference sequence). This CDR3 is built from 13 residues. Losses at the gene ends were 8 bases for V and 5 bases for J; bases not matched to a gene: 6. The CDR3 nucleotides read TGTGCCAGTGGCCGGGACAGGGCGGAGACCCAGTACTTC. Its protein is CASGRDRAETQYF.

This clonotype was observed a handful of times. The genes are TRBV7-8 and TRBJ2-5, with 8 bases lining up with TRBD2. The germline V gene has CDR1 SGHVS and CDR2 FQNEAQ. The CDR3 is 15 amino acids. J was trimmed by 6 bases and V by 3 bases; bases with no gene match: 9. The CDR3 reads CASSFKRELSQTQYF. The CDR3 bases are TGTGCCAGCAGCTTTAAGCGGGAGTTGTCACAGACCCAGTACTTC.

This clonotype was counted ten times or more. The rearrangement joins TRBV20-1 to TRBJ2-7; weak D call: TRBD2 (7 bases). The CDR3 extends over 15 amino acids. V was trimmed by 3 bases and J by 5 bases, leaving 20 bases between them. The germline V gene has CDR1 DFQATT and CDR2 SNEGSKA (reference sequence). The CDR3: CSARTPGSGGNEQYF. The CDR3 DNA reads TGCAGTGCTAGGACCCCTGGTTCGGGGGGCAACGAGCAGTACTTC.

This clonotype occurred many times. This chain joins TRBV27 and TRBJ2-5; 9 bases match TRBD1. The CDR3 runs to 15 residues. Germline V gives CDR1 MNHEY, CDR2 SMNVEV (reference sequence). V lost 5 bases to trimming and J lost 5 bases; unmatched junction nucleotides: 9. The CDR3, as DNA: TGTGCCAGCAGTCACGGGACAGGGTTGGCGGAGACCCAGTACTTC. Protein: CASSHGTGLAETQYF.

This clonotype was detected ten times or more. The V call is TRBV28, the J call TRBJ1-5; 7 nucleotides align to TRBD1. Looked up from germline, CDR1 is MDHEN and CDR2 is SYDVKM. V lost 8 bases and J lost 2; bases outside the gene matches: 9. This CDR3 has 15 residues. The CDR3 region has the DNA TGTGCCAGCCTCGTTGGACAGGCGGGCAATCAGCCCCAGCATTTT. Residues: CASLVGQAGNQPQHF.

This clonotype has a count of ten or more. The rearrangement joins TRBV12-3 or TRBV12-4 to TRBJ2-7, with D unclear. This CDR3 is 15 amino acids long. V lost 3 bases and J 5 bases, leaving 17 bases between the germline ends. DNA for the CDR3: TGTGCCAGCAGTTTTCTGGGTTTGCGAAGCGACGAGCAGTACTTC. Residues: CASSFLGLRSDEQYF.

Of note for this clonotype: A much more abundant neighbour one base away suggests this may be a read error. The V and J genes are TRBV4-1 and TRBJ1-2; 9 nucleotides agree with TRBD1. The CDR3 is made up of 17 amino acids. Germline V gene sequence: CDR1 MGHRA, CDR2 YSYEKL. Losses at the gene ends were 5 bases for V and 5 bases for J; bases not matched to a gene: 15. CDR3 in amino acids: CASSSRVRDRAEYGYTF. DNA of the CDR3: TGCGCCAGCAGCTCCCGGGTCCGGGACAGGGCTGAATATGGCTACACCTTC.

This clonotype has ten or more counts. This rearrangement joins TRBV12-3 or TRBV12-4 to TRBJ2-5; TRBD2 might be the D (5 bases). The V end lost 5 bases, the J end lost 5 bases, and 15 bases lay between the germline ends. This CDR3 is built from 14 residues. As DNA, the CDR3 is TGTGCCAGCAGTCCTCCTGAGGGCCGGGAGACCCAGTACTTC. Protein product: CASSPPEGRETQYF.